The 21 T cell receptor beta chains in this list originate from one sample, sequenced in a study of a mutant IDH1 vaccine in newly diagnosed glioma listed by TCRdb under 2021. Library preparation employed the immunoSEQ multiplex PCR assay. This immuneACCESS table, as held by TCRdb, lists in-frame sequences with V and J called but not all clones. Of the missing ones, under half trace to an unresolved V gene in checked studies; the others have no known cause. Here the sample has roughly 10,000 clones; approximately 89% occur a single time. The ten largest make up about 5.2% of the sample. The time point label, read with the paper, signifies: week 23, last vaccination. Every vaccine dose consisted of 300 ug of a 20-mer mutant IDH1 peptide in Montanide, administered subcutaneously together with topical imiquimod. These TCRs' antigens remain unknown. The source material was PBMCs, sampled from a glioma patient whose treatment included an IDH1 peptide vaccine. Receptors were obtained from a woman aged 40 to 49 with glioma. Some clones in this sample may be carry-over from other donors' samples.

The chain links TRBV29-1 to TRBJ2-3, with D perhaps matching TRBD1 or TRBD2 (5 bases each). CDR3 length: 15 residues. V shed 8 bases and J shed 2 bases, with 20 bases lying between them. Germline CDR1 SQVTM, CDR2 ANQGSEA. The CDR3 here is CSLTGTQAPTDTQYF. CDR3 DNA sequence: TGCAGCCTGACGGGGACCCAGGCCCCCACAGATACGCAGTATTTT.

The chain employs TRBV27 and TRBJ1-1; 7 positions agree with TRBD1. The CDR3 extends over 14 amino acids. J lost 6 bases, V lost 6 bases, and 10 bases had no gene match. Germline V gene data show CDR1 as MNHEY and CDR2 as SMNVEV (reference sequence). The CDR3 spells CASRIQGFRAEAFF. The CDR3 nucleotides read TGTGCCAGCAGGATACAGGGGTTTAGAGCTGAAGCTTTCTTT.

This chain uses TRBV7-6 with TRBJ2-2; 8 bases agree with TRBD2. The CDR3 extends over 15 amino acids. Germline CDR1 SGHVS, CDR2 FNYEAQ. V lost 5 bases, J lost 2 bases, and 4 bases stayed unmatched. This CDR3 is CASSRLAPNTGELFF. CDR3 DNA: TGTGCCAGCAGCCGACTAGCGCCTAACACCGGGGAGCTGTTTTTT.

The chain uses TRBV28 and TRBJ2-7, with D tentatively TRBD1 (5 bases). V gave up 6 bases and J gave up 0 bases, with 12 bases separating them. Germline CDR1 is MDHEN and CDR2 is SYDVKM. CDR3 length equals 14 residues. CDR3 sequence reads: CASSPGHSSYEQYF. The CDR3 DNA follows: TGTGCCAGCAGCCCCGGACATTCCTCCTACGAGCAGTACTTC.

This clone has only a few counts. The V and J genes are TRBV10-3 and TRBJ1-1; D is ambiguous. The germline gives CDR1 ENHRY, CDR2 SYGVKD. The CDR3 loop spans 14 amino acids. Trimming removed 0 bases at V and 4 bases at J, with 9 bases between. Here the CDR3 reads CAISESAVATEAFF. CDR3 coding DNA: TGTGCCATCAGTGAGTCGGCAGTAGCCACTGAAGCTTTCTTT.

This chain links TRBV7-9 with TRBJ1-2, with D unresolved. Looked up from germline, CDR1 is SEHNR and CDR2 is FQNEAQ (reference sequence). Trimming shortened V by 1 base and J by 3 bases, and 15 bases separated the two germline ends. This CDR3 has 16 amino acids. The CDR3 DNA follows: TGTGCCAGCAGCTTAGAATGGTCGCAGCTCTACTATGGCTACACCTTC. Its translation is CASSLEWSQLYYGYTF. The full variable domain, its missing parts supplied by reference TRBV7-9 and TRBJ1-2, is DTGVSQNPRHKITKRGQNVTFRCDPISEHNRLYWYRQTLGQGPEFLTYFQNEAQLEKSRLLSDRFSAERPKGSFSTLEIQRTEQGDSAMYLCASSLEWSQLYYGYTFGSGTRLTVV.

V usage is TRBV4-1 and J usage is TRBJ1-1, with D tentatively TRBD1 (5 bases). CDR1 and CDR2 from the germline V gene are MGHRA and YSYEKL. CDR3 size: 15 residues. V was pared by 0 bases and J by 6 bases, with 14 bases between. The CDR3 is CASSQEMQGGAEAFF. CDR3 DNA: TGCGCCAGCAGCCAAGAAATGCAGGGCGGTGCTGAAGCTTTCTTT.

The chain recombines TRBV9 with TRBJ1-2, with 8 bases aligning to TRBD1. The CDR3 length is 14 residues. The V segment lost 2 bases and the J segment 4 bases; nucleotides outside the gene matches: 4. Germline-derived CDR1 and CDR2 are SGDLS and YYNGEE. The CDR3, as DNA: TGTGCCAGCAGCGTGTCGGACAGGGCCTATGGCTACACCTTC. Translated: CASSVSDRAYGYTF.

The chain joins TRBV5-1 to TRBJ2-3, with 16 bases aligning to TRBD2. CDR1 and CDR2 from the germline V gene are SGHRS and YFSETQ. J lost 5 bases, V lost 1 base, and 10 bases had no gene match. This CDR3 is 19 amino acids long. The CDR3 DNA follows: TGCGCCAGCAGCTTGTTGGGACTAGCGGGGGGGCCGAATGGAGATACGCAGTATTTT. Its translation: CASSLLGLAGGPNGDTQYF. The full variable domain, with the rest looked up from reference TRBV5-1 and TRBJ2-3, is KAGVTQTPRYLIKTRGQQVTLSCSPISGHRSVSWYQQTPGQGLQFLFEYFSETQRNKGNFPGRFSGRQFSNSRSEMNVSTLELGDSALYLCASSLLGLAGGPNGDTQYFGPGTRLTVL.

As concerns this clone: Other nucleotide sequences in the sample specify the same CDR3. The chain links TRBV29-1 to TRBJ2-1; D may be TRBD2 (5 bases). Germline values: CDR1 SQVTM, CDR2 ANQGSEA. The V gene lost 3 bases and the J gene lost 4 bases, with 10 bases spanning the gap. The CDR3 is made up of 13 amino acids. In nucleotides, the CDR3 is TGCAGCGTTGACGGCGGGCAATACAATGAGCAGTTCTTC. Amino acids: CSVDGGQYNEQFF.

The chain joins TRBV28 to TRBJ2-7; 9 bases line up with TRBD1. This CDR3 contains 15 residues. The germline gives CDR1 MDHEN, CDR2 SYDVKM. V was pared by 6 bases and J by 2 bases, with 8 bases of the junction left unmatched. CDR3 sequence (DNA): TGTGCCAGCAGCTCAACAGGGGGCGGAACCTACGAGCAGTACTTC. Its protein product is CASSSTGGGTYEQYF.

The chain has TRBV30 and TRBJ1-6, with no clear D. The germline V gene encodes CDR1 GTSNPN and CDR2 SVGIG (reference sequence). V was pared by 3 bases and J by 10 bases, with 16 bases between. There are 14 residues in the CDR3. The CDR3 region is CAWSWEGKGSPLHF. CDR3 DNA sequence: TGTGCCTGGAGCTGGGAAGGGAAAGGATCACCCCTCCACTTT.

This rearrangement joins TRBV28 to TRBJ1-1; D is unresolved. V was cut by 7 bases and J by 5 bases, with 20 bases left in between. Per the germline V gene, CDR1 is MDHEN and CDR2 is SYDVKM. The CDR3 loop spans 15 amino acids. The CDR3 region is CASTRPDSSWTEAFF. In DNA, the CDR3 is TGTGCCAGCACCCGTCCGGACTCCAGTTGGACTGAAGCTTTCTTT.

The chain carries TRBV6-6 and TRBJ2-1; TRBD2 matches 10 bases. Germline-derived CDR1 and CDR2 are MNHNY and SVGAGI (reference sequence). There are 15 residues in the CDR3. V was clipped by 2 bases and J by 6 bases; unmatched bases: 4. The DNA for the CDR3 is TGTGCCAGCAGTTACGAGGCTAGCGGGGGCAATGAGCAGTTCTTC. This gives the protein CASSYEASGGNEQFF.

This clone showed up just a few times. The rearrangement links TRBV28 to TRBJ2-5; D is undetermined. The CDR3 sequence is 13 residues long. The ends were cut back, 7 bases at V and 5 bases at J, with 14 bases in the middle. Germline V gene sequence: CDR1 MDHEN, CDR2 SYDVKM. The CDR3 sequence is CASTQRVTETQYF. CDR3 coding DNA: TGTGCCAGCACCCAAAGGGTTACTGAGACCCAGTACTTC.

J is TRBJ2-5 and V is TRBV7-2; D may be TRBD2 (6 bases). V was shortened by 5 bases and J by 3 bases, with 10 bases between the two germline ends. The CDR3 is 13 residues long. Looked up from germline, CDR1 is SGHTA and CDR2 is FQGNSA. CDR3 sequence (DNA): TGTGCCAGCAGCAGGCCGGGGGAAGAGACCCAGTACTTC. This codes for CASSRPGEETQYF.

This chain connects TRBV6-5 to TRBJ2-3; 7 bases are shared with TRBD2. The CDR3 spans 15 residues. The V gene's germline CDR1 is MNHEY and CDR2 SVGAGI. The ends lost 6 bases at V and 0 bases at J; junction bases unmatched: 6. The CDR3 DNA is TGTGCCAGCAGGCTCGGGGGGACTAGCACAGATACGCAGTATTTT. It codes for CASRLGGTSTDTQYF.

The genes are TRBV6-1 and TRBJ1-1; D gene unclear. Trimming took 6 bases from V and 0 from J, leaving 14 bases between them. The CDR3 is 15 residues long. Germline CDR1 MNHNS, CDR2 SASEGT. The DNA of the CDR3 is TGTGCCAGCAGAGAGGCGAGGCTCATGAACACTGAAGCTTTCTTT. It yields the protein CASREARLMNTEAFF.

This chain connects TRBV10-3 to TRBJ1-1; D is ambiguous. The CDR3 covers 14 residues. Germline-derived CDR1 and CDR2 are ENHRY and SYGVKD. V lost 2 bases, J lost 3 bases, and 10 bases lay in between. The CDR3, as DNA: TGTGCCATCAGTGAGAGAGGGAGGGACACTGAAGCTTTCTTT. Translating it yields CAISERGRDTEAFF.

The rearrangement joins TRBV27 to TRBJ2-1; 8 positions match TRBD1. The CDR3 loop spans 15 amino acids. V lost 6 bases to trimming and J lost 5 bases; unmatched junction nucleotides: 9. From germline, CDR1 is MNHEY and CDR2 SMNVEV (reference sequence). Written as DNA, the CDR3 is TGTGCCAGCAGGGGGGCCGGACAGGGCAACAATGAGCAGTTCTTC. Translated, it gives CASRGAGQGNNEQFF.

This sequence joins TRBV7-8 and TRBJ2-7; D perhaps matches TRBD2 (6 bases). The length of the CDR3 is 15 residues. V was trimmed by 6 bases and J by 2 bases, leaving 17 bases between them. Germline V lookup: CDR1 SGHVS, CDR2 FQNEAQ. The CDR3 reads CASSQSGTATYEQYF. The CDR3 DNA reads TGTGCCAGCAGTCAGTCGGGGACTGCAACCTACGAGCAGTACTTC. Together with reference TRBV7-8 and TRBJ2-7, the CDR3 gives the full variable domain: GAGVSQSPRYKVAKRGQDVALRCDPISGHVSLFWYQQALGQGPEFLTYFQNEAQLDKSGLPSDRFFAERPEGSVSTLKIQRTQQEDSAVYLCASSQSGTATYEQYFGPGTRLTVT.